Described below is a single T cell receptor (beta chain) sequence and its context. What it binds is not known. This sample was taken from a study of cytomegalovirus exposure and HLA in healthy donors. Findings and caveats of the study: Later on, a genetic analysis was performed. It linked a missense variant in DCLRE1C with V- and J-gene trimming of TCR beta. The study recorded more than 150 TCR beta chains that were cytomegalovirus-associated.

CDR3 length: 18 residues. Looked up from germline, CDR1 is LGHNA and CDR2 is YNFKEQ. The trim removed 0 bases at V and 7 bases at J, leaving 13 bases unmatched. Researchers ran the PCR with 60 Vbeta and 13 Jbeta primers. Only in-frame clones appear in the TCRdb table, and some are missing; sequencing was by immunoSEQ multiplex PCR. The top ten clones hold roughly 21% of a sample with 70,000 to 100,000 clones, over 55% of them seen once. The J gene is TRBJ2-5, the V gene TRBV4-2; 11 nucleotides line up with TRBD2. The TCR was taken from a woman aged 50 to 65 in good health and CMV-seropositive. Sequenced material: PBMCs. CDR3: CASSQEGPLAGGRGTQYF. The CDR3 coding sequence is TGTGCCAGCAGCCAAGAGGGGCCCCTAGCGGGGGGTAGGGGGACCCAGTACTTC.